This T cell receptor beta chain was identified during a study of T cell repertoires in cytomegalovirus infection. Study at large: Epitope selection comprised recently identified HLA-C-restricted CMV epitopes and well-studied HLA-B-restricted CMV epitopes. From public TCR beta signatures came an indication of both CMV infection and matching HLA type.

Study-level findings and limits: HLA-C-restricted CMV clonotypes gave the most frequent clonotype in two of eight donors. Cumulative frequency of public TCR beta families picked out carriers of CMV plus the relevant HLA.

Details on this clonotype: Its antigen is currently unknown.

Germline-derived CDR1 and CDR2 are MNHNS and SASEGT. Trimming cost V 6 bases and J 9 bases, with 14 bases left between them. The CDR3 consists of 12 residues. TCRdb analysed the reads with MiXCR anew, one entry per CDR3 protein. The table records about 570,000 distinct CDR3 sequences, approximately 40% of them present only once. This chain joins TRBV6-1 and TRBJ2-5; D ambiguous. The sequences come from cultured PBMCs, collected from culture after CMV antigen stimulation. The TCR originated in a human donor in good health (CMV status not recorded). Some clones in this sample may be carry-over from other donors' samples. The CDR3 spells CASSTVLGSQYF. Here the CDR3 DNA reads TGTGCCAGCAGCACGGTTCTCGGGTCCCAGTACTTC.